This TCR beta chain is from a study of blood T cells in healthy people across ages. A second roughly 7 to 12 cycle PCR used barcoded and J-beta primers. Using its own MiXCR run on the 5' RACE reads, TCRdb lists one record per CDR3 protein. The sample holds roughly 1.6 million distinct CDR3 sequences; about 35% are singletons and the top ten take 11%. Researchers collected about 9.6 milliliters of peripheral blood from every single donor. Isolation of PBMCs gave at least 6 million cells per sample. This CDR3 is 15 amino acids long. From germline, CDR1 is SQVTM and CDR2 ANQGSEA. J was trimmed by 0 bases and V by 4 bases; bases with no gene match: 4. Ten or more counts support this clonotype. As yet, its antigen is unknown. Study observations and caveats: The study found more naive CD4+ cells and higher diversity in long-lived than aged donors.

The sequenced sample was blood. The source of this sequence is a woman aged 25 to 39 in good health. The J gene is TRBJ2-1, the V gene TRBV29-1; the match to TRBD2 covers 9 bases. The CDR3 spells CSVAATSGSYNEQFF. In DNA, the CDR3 is TGCAGCGTTGCGGCGACTAGCGGCTCCTACAATGAGCAGTTCTTC.